What follows are 5 T cell receptor beta chains derived from one specimen sequenced in a study of cytomegalovirus exposure and HLA in healthy donors. 60 Vbeta and 13 Jbeta primers were used in PCR. Sequencing was performed with immunoSEQ multiplex PCR; in TCRdb, only in-frame clones are kept and a portion is missing. The listing records 90,000 to 100,000 clones. Sequencing used PBMCs. These TCRs come from a woman in her twenties or thirties in good health and CMV-seronegative.

The chain uses TRBV7-3 and TRBJ1-6; the D gene is possibly TRBD1 (6 bases). The CDR3 covers 13 residues. V was cut by 5 bases and J by 6 bases, with 8 bases left in between. Germline V gives CDR1 SGHTA, CDR2 FQGTGA. CDR3 residues: CASSLDSNSPLHF. Written as DNA, the CDR3 is TGTGCCAGCAGCCTGGACAGTAATTCACCCCTCCACTTT. The full variable domain, with the rest looked up from reference TRBV7-3 and TRBJ1-6, is GAGVSQTPSNKVTEKGKYVELRCDPISGHTALYWYRQSLGQGPEFLIYFQGTGAADDSGLPNDRFFAVRPEGSVSTLKIQRTERGDSAVYLCASSLDSNSPLHFGNGTRLTVT.

On this clone: One junction end disagrees with the germline gene, perhaps due to a read error. This chain connects TRBV14 to TRBJ1-1; the D gene is possibly TRBD1 (6 bases). This CDR3 spans 17 amino acids. In germline, CDR1 is SGHDN, CDR2 FVKESK. CDR3 nucleotides: TGTGCCAGCAGCCAAGGAATCACAGGGTGGTTGAAGACTGAAGCTTTCTTT. Its translation is CASSQGITGWLKTEAFF.

This chain connects TRBV27 to TRBJ2-2; TRBD1 matches 7 bases. The CDR3 consists of 17 residues. In germline, CDR1 is MNHEY, CDR2 SMNVEV (reference sequence). After removal of 4 bases from V and 1 base from J, the junction contained 9 bases not matched to a gene. The CDR3 DNA reads TGTGCCAGCAGTTCACTCCGGGACAGCAGGAACACCGGGGAGCTGTTTTTT. The encoded protein is CASSSLRDSRNTGELFF.

The chain combines TRBV7-3 with TRBJ2-7, with D possibly matching TRBD1 (6 bases). The CDR3 runs 14 residues. V lost 5 bases and J lost 6, with 17 bases in between. The V gene's germline CDR1 is SGHTA and CDR2 FQGTGA. CDR3 nucleotide sequence: TGTGCCAGCAGCCAATTCGGACAGTTATCCGAGCAGTACTTC. Protein product: CASSQFGQLSEQYF. Full variable domain (remainder filled in from reference TRBV7-3 and TRBJ2-7): GAGVSQTPSNKVTEKGKYVELRCDPISGHTALYWYRQSLGQGPEFLIYFQGTGAADDSGLPNDRFFAVRPEGSVSTLKIQRTERGDSAVYLCASSQFGQLSEQYFGPGTRLTVT.

CDR3 in amino acids: CASSFGRNTEAFF. CDR3 in DNA: TGTGCCAGCAGCTTCGGGAGGAACACTGAAGCTTTCTTT. The chain recombines TRBV11-3 with TRBJ1-1, with unresolved D. Trimming removed 3 bases from V and 1 base from J, with 6 bases in between. This CDR3 region has 13 residues. Germline V gene lookup returns CDR1 SGHNT and CDR2 YENEEA.